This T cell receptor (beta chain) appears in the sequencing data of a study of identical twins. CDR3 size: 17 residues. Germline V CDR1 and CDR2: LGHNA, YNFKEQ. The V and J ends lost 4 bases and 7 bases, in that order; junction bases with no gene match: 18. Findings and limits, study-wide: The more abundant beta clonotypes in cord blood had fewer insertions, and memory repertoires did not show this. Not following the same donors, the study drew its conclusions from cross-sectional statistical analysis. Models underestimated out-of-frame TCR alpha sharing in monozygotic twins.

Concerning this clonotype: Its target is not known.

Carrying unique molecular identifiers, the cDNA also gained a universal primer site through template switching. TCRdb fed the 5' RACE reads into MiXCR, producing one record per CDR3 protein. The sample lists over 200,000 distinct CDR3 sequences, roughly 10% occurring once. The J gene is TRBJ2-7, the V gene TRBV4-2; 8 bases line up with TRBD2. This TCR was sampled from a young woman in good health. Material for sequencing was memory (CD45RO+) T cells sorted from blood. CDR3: CASSRLVNGRASREQYF. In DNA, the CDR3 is TGTGCCAGCAGCCGTTTGGTTAACGGGAGGGCATCTAGGGAGCAGTACTTC.